This record covers a single TCR beta chain. What it binds is unknown. This specimen belongs to a study of CXCR3-negative and CXCR3-positive naive CD8 T cells. General observations from the study: CXCR3-positive naive cells had TRB CDR3s that were more hydrophobic than CXCR3-negative naive cells had.

Germline-derived CDR1 and CDR2 are SGHKS and YYEKEE (reference sequence). The CDR3 length is 13 residues. 5' RACE with UMI labels generated the TRB cDNA libraries. TCRdb reanalyzed the 5' RACE reads, giving one entry per CDR3 protein sequence and no DNA. The sample table includes about 53,000 distinct CDR3 sequences. This sequence was found in a human donor in good health. Some clones in this sample may be carry-over from other donors' samples. Material for sequencing was naive CXCR3- CD8+ T cells from blood. Subset noted: CD45RO-CCR7+CD27+CD95- naive CD8+ T cells lacking CXCR3 (TNR3-). V and J are TRBV5-5 and TRBJ2-7. The CDR3 protein is CASSTNSGYEQYF.